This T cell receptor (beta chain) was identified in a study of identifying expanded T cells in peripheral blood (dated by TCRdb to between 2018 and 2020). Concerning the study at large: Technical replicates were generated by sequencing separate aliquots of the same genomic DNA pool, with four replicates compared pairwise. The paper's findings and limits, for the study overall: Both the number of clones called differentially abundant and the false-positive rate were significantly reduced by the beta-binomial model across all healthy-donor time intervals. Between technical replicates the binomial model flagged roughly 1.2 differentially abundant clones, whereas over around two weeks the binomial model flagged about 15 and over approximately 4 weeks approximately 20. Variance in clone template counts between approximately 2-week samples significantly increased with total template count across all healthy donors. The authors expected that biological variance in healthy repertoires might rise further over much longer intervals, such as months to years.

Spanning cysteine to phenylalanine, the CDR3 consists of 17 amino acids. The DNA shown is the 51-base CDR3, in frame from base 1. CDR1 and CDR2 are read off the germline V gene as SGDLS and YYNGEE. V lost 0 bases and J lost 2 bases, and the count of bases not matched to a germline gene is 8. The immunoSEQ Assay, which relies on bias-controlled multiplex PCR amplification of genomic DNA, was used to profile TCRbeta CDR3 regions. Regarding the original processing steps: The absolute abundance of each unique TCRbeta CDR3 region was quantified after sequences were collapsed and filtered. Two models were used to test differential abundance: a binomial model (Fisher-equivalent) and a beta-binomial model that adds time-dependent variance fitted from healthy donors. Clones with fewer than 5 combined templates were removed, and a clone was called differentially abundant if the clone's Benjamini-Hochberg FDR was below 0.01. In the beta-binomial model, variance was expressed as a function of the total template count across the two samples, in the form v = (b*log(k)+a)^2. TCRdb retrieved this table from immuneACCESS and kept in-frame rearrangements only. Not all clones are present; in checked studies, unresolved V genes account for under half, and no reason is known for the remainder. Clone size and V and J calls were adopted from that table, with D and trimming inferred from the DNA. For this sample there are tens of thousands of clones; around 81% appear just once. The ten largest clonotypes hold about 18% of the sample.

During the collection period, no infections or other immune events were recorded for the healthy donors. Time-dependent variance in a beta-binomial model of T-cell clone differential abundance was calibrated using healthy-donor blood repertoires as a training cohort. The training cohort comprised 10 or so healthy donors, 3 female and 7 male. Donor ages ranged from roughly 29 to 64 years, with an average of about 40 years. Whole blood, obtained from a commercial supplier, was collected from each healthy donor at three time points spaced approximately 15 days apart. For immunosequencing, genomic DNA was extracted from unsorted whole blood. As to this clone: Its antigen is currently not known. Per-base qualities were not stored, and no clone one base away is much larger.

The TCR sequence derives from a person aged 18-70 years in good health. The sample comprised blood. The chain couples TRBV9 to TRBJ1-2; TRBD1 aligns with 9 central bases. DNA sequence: TGTGCCAGCAGCGTAGTAGGACAGGGGACAATCAACTATGGCTACACCTTC. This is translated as CASSVVGQGTINYGYTF. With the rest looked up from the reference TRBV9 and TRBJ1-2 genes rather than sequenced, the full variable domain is DSGVTQTPKHLITATGQRVTLRCSPRSGDLSVYWYQQSLDQGLQFLIQYYNGEERAKGNILERFSAQQFPDLHSELNLSSLELGDSALYFCASSVVGQGTINYGYTFGSGTRLTVV.